The rows below give T cell receptor beta chains drawn from one sample of a study of T cell changes during pregnancy in multiple sclerosis. TCRdb's copy holds only in-frame clones and misses some; the assay was immunoSEQ multiplex PCR. The table lists some 58,000 clones, roughly 96% of them singletons, with roughly 2.4% in the top ten. The sample in question was CD8+ T cells from peripheral blood mononuclear cells, obtained after pregnancy. The receptor set was obtained from a female donor with multiple sclerosis, enrolled in a pregnancy study. Each CDR3 is given with its conserved first and last residue. Fields, in order: D gene, clone size, J gene, V gene, CDR3 DNA, CDR3 protein. D genes are given only for firm matches. Not all rows give a size; the values are once, few, many and, for expanded clones, a class.

>TRBD2|NA|TRBJ2-7|TRBV19
TGTGCCAGTAGCCCCATCCCCGGGACTAGCGGGTTCACCTACGAGCAGTACTTC
CASSPIPGTSGFTYEQYF
>NA|NA|TRBJ2-2|TRBV9
TGTGCCAGCAGTGACCCGGGCACAGGACCTACCGGGGAGCTGTTTTTT
CASSDPGTGPTGELFF
>TRBD1|NA|TRBJ1-2|TRBV2
TGTGCCAGCAGTGAAGTGGGACAGGGAGAGGGCTACACCTTC
CASSEVGQGEGYTF
>NA|NA|TRBJ2-7|TRBV28
TGTGCCAGCAGCCCTGCCCTAGCTAGCGACTACGAGCAGTACTTC
CASSPALASDYEQYF
>NA|once|TRBJ2-3|TRBV7-8
TGTGCCAGCAGCTCACGGGACTTTAGAAGCACAGATACGCAGTATTTT
CASSSRDFRSTDTQYF
>NA|NA|TRBJ2-3|TRBV25-1
TGTGCCAGCAGTCACACAGATACGCAGTATTTT
CASSHTDTQYF
>TRBD2|NA|TRBJ2-3|TRBV11-2
TGTGCCAGCAGCTTAGTGGCTAGCGGGAAGTTGGATACGCAGTATTTT
CASSLVASGKLDTQYF
>TRBD1|NA|TRBJ1-4|TRBV28
TGTGCCAGCACCCTGCAGGGGGCGGCAGAAAAACTGTTTTTT
CASTLQGAAEKLFF
>NA|once|TRBJ2-7|TRBV28
TGTGCCAGCAAGGTACAGGGAGCCCCACCGAGCTCCTACGAGCAGTACTTC
CASKVQGAPPSSYEQYF
>TRBD2|NA|TRBJ2-5|TRBV15
TGTGCCACCAGCCGGACTAGGGGCGTTCAGGAGACCCAGTACTTC
CATSRTRGVQETQYF
>NA|once|TRBJ2-1|TRBV6-6
TGTGCCAGCAGTTCAACCCGGGCGGGTAATGAGCAGTTCTTC
CASSSTRAGNEQFF
>NA|NA|TRBJ1-5|TRBV28
TGTGCCAGCAGTTATACAGGGTTACATCAGCCCCAGCATTTT
CASSYTGLHQPQHF
>NA|NA|TRBJ1-4|TRBV12-2
TGTGCAAGTCGCTCCCGGACAGACCCAACTAATGAAAAACTGTTTTTT
CASRSRTDPTNEKLFF
>TRBD2|NA|TRBJ2-7|TRBV9
TGTGCCAGCGGACCGGGACTAGCGGGCCCCGAGCAGTACTTC
CASGPGLAGPEQYF
>NA|NA|TRBJ1-5|TRBV5-5
TGTGCCAGCAGCGGGGAAGGGGCGAATTATCAGCCCCAGCATTTT
CASSGEGANYQPQHF
>NA|NA|TRBJ2-7|TRBV6-1
TGTGCCAGCAGTGAATCCGGACGAGGGAGTTACGAGCAGTACTTC
CASSESGRGSYEQYF
>NA|NA|TRBJ2-1|TRBV9
TGTGCCAGCACGCCGGGGTCCTCCTACAATGAGCAGTTCTTC
CASTPGSSYNEQFF
>NA|NA|TRBJ2-1|TRBV27
TGTGCCAGCAGTTTACCGGACAGAGAGCAGTTCTTC
CASSLPDREQFF
>NA|NA|TRBJ2-3|TRBV4-3
TGCGCCAGCAGCCCAACCTATTACGGAGATACGCAGTATTTT
CASSPTYYGDTQYF
>NA|NA|TRBJ2-7|TRBV7-9
TGTGCCAGCAGCTCAAACTACGAGCAGTACTTC
CASSSNYEQYF
>NA|NA|TRBJ2-1|TRBV9
TGTGCCAGCAGAGGGGGCAATGAGCAGTTCTTC
CASRGGNEQFF
>TRBD1|NA|TRBJ2-7|TRBV15
TGTGCCACCAGCGGGGACAGGGTCCACGAGCAGTACTTC
CATSGDRVHEQYF
>TRBD2|NA|TRBJ2-7|TRBV5-4
TGTGCCAGCAGCCCGGGTCCGGGAGGCTACGAGCAGTACTTC
CASSPGPGGYEQYF
>TRBD1|once|TRBJ1-2|TRBV30
TGTGCCTGGAACAGGGGGCGCGTTGACTATGGCTACACCTTC
CAWNRGRVDYGYTF
>NA|NA|TRBJ1-1|TRBV5-4
TGTGCCAGCAGCTTACATGGGGGGTTGGGGAACACTGAAGCTTTCTTT
CASSLHGGLGNTEAFF
>TRBD2|NA|TRBJ2-7|TRBV28
TGTGCCAGCAAGGGAGGGAATCCCTACGAGCAGTACTTC
CASKGGNPYEQYF
>NA|NA|TRBJ2-1|TRBV7-2
TGTGCCAGCAGCTTAGAAGGAGTCTTCAGCTCCTACAATGAGCAGTTCTTC
CASSLEGVFSSYNEQFF
>NA|NA|TRBJ2-2|TRBV7-9
TGTGCCAGCAGCTACCACCGACAGCACACCGGGGAGCTGTTTTTT
CASSYHRQHTGELFF
>TRBD2|NA|TRBJ2-1|TRBV19
TGTGCCAGTACACTAGCGGGATTCAATGAGCAGTTCTTC
CASTLAGFNEQFF
>NA|NA|TRBJ1-1|TRBV11-2
TGTGCCAGCAGCTTCGACACTGAAGCTTTCTTT
CASSFDTEAFF
>NA|NA|TRBJ1-2|TRBV28
TGTGCCAGTAATTCGGGTGTCCTCTATCGTGGCTACACCTTC
CASNSGVLYRGYTF
>TRBD1|NA|TRBJ2-2|TRBV29-1
TGCAGCGGTCGACAGGGCTACACCGGGGAGCTGTTTTTT
CSGRQGYTGELFF
>NA|NA|TRBJ2-7|TRBV6-1
TGTGCCAGCAGGATTGAAAGAGGCCCCTACGAGCAGTACTTC
CASRIERGPYEQYF
>TRBD2|NA|TRBJ2-7|TRBV15
TGTGCCACCAGCAGAGTATTGAGAGGGCGCGGGACTAGCGGGAGATCCTACGAGCAGTACTTC
CATSRVLRGRGTSGRSYEQYF
>TRBD1|NA|TRBJ1-5|TRBV4-1
TGCGCCAGCAGCCCTACCACAGGGGGCGGTCAGCCCCAGCATTTT
CASSPTTGGGQPQHF
>NA|NA|TRBJ2-1|TRBV5-1
TGCGCCAGCAGCTTGGTTAGAGGTGAGCAGTTCTTC
CASSLVRGEQFF
>NA|NA|TRBJ2-7|TRBV7-9
TGTGCCAGCAGCCCGTCGAGCGGCCAGGTATTCGAGCAGTACTTC
CASSPSSGQVFEQYF
>TRBD2|NA|TRBJ2-3|TRBV19
TGTGCCAGTAGTATAGGCCTGGGACTAGCGAGCACAGATACGCAGTATTTT
CASSIGLGLASTDTQYF
>NA|NA|TRBJ2-1|TRBV7-9
TGTGCCAGCACCTCAATAGGGGCAATAAATGAGCAGTTCTTC
CASTSIGAINEQFF
>NA|NA|TRBJ2-7|TRBV2
TGTGCCAGCAGTTATCCAGGGGCCACCGAGTACGAGCAGTACTTC
CASSYPGATEYEQYF
>NA|NA|TRBJ1-1|TRBV7-9
TGTGCCAGCAGTTTTCCGTTGCATGAGGCTTTCTTT
CASSFPLHEAFF
>NA|NA|TRBJ2-1|TRBV29-1
TGCAGCGTTGAAGGTAGGCGGGGAGAGCAGTTCTTC
CSVEGRRGEQFF
>NA|NA|TRBJ2-2|TRBV27
TGTGCCAGCAGCCGCGGGACTCTTCACACCGGGGAGCTGTTTTTT
CASSRGTLHTGELFF
>TRBD2|once|TRBJ2-3|TRBV7-9
TGTGCCAGCAGCTCAGGATCCCCTGGGCTAGCGGGAACAGATACGCAGTATTTT
CASSSGSPGLAGTDTQYF
>NA|NA|TRBJ1-2|TRBV5-1
TGCGCCAGCAGCTACACCCCGGAGGGCGGCTACACCTTC
CASSYTPEGGYTF
>TRBD2|NA|TRBJ2-1|TRBV27
TGTGCCAGCAGGACAGCGGGAGGGCCCTACAATGAGCAGTTCTTC
CASRTAGGPYNEQFF
>TRBD1|NA|TRBJ2-1|TRBV9
TGTGCCAGCAGCAACCCGGGACAGAGCTCCTACAATGAGCAGTTCTTC
CASSNPGQSSYNEQFF
>NA|NA|TRBJ1-2|TRBV29-1
TGCAGCGTTGGAGGCGACTATGGCTACACCTTC
CSVGGDYGYTF
>NA|once|TRBJ1-2|TRBV6-5
TGTGCCAGCAGTTACTCGAAAGGGGACAACCACTATGGCTACACCTTC
CASSYSKGDNHYGYTF
>NA|NA|TRBJ1-2|TRBV27
TGTGCCAGCAGTTTTTCCTCTAACTATGGCTACACCTTC
CASSFSSNYGYTF
>TRBD2|NA|TRBJ2-1|TRBV29-1
TGCAGCGTCCACGAGACTAGCGGGAGTAATAGACGCTACAATGAGCAGTTCTTC
CSVHETSGSNRRYNEQFF
>TRBD2|NA|TRBJ2-7|TRBV5-8
TGTGCCAGCAGCCCGACTAGCGGAGCCACCTACGAGCAGTACTTC
CASSPTSGATYEQYF
>NA|NA|TRBJ2-1|TRBV25-1
TGTGCCAGCAGCGGACTTGTCCCCGGTAATGAGCAGTTCTTC
CASSGLVPGNEQFF
>NA|NA|TRBJ2-6|TRBV7-2
TGTGCCAGCAGCCCAAACTCTGGGGCCAACGTCCTGACTTTC
CASSPNSGANVLTF
>TRBD1|NA|TRBJ2-3|TRBV29-1
TGCAGCGTCGCATTGGGACAGGGGAGAAGGGATACGCAGTATTTT
CSVALGQGRRDTQYF
>TRBD2|NA|TRBJ2-7|TRBV2
TGTGCCAGCAGTGAAGAGCGGGAAAGCTCCTACGAGCAGTACTTC
CASSEERESSYEQYF
>TRBD1|NA|TRBJ2-7|TRBV2
TGTGCCAGCACCGGGACAGGGGGGTACGAGCAGTACTTC
CASTGTGGYEQYF
>NA|NA|TRBJ2-7|TRBV25-1
TGTGCCAGCAGTCCGCCGCCGCAGGTCCGATACGAGCAGTACTTC
CASSPPPQVRYEQYF
>TRBD1|NA|TRBJ2-2|TRBV2
TGTGCCAGCAGTGGTGCGCCGGGACAGGGATATACGAACACCGGGGAGCTGTTTTTT
CASSGAPGQGYTNTGELFF